This TCR beta chain was captured in a study of blood T cells in healthy people across ages. Points from the study as a whole: Reliance upon unsorted PBMCs precluded definitive naive versus antigen-experienced comparison. Expanded clonotype shifts may have been confounded, as the donors had an unknown CMV status.

Researchers collected about 9.1 milliliters of peripheral blood from every single donor. A J-beta primer mix and a sample-barcoded 5' primer were used in a second PCR of roughly 7 to 12 cycles. With 12 random nucleotides, a template-switch adaptor tagged each individual cDNA molecule. TCRdb re-derived calls from the 5' RACE reads in MiXCR, one entry per CDR3 protein. Here the sample spans hundreds of thousands of distinct CDR3 sequences, about half being singletons. This clonotype was seen just once. What it binds is unknown. The CDR3 has 12 residues. Germline V gene lookup returns CDR1 SQVTM and CDR2 ANQGSEA. V lost 7 bases and J lost 5; bases outside the gene matches: 5.

The chain joins TRBV29-1 to TRBJ2-1; TRBD2 aligns across 7 bases. Material: blood. This TCR came from an elderly man in good health. CDR3 region: CSAELANNEQFF. Written as DNA, the CDR3 is TGCAGCGCGGAACTAGCGAACAATGAGCAGTTCTTC.